The text below deals with one T cell receptor (beta chain). Its specificity is not known. This entry is derived from a study of PD-L1 blockade in urothelial cancer. Turning to the study itself: Starting in about 2014, patients were given atezolizumab (1,200 mg intravenously every 3 weeks). Blood underwent analysis 3 weeks (second dose) and 6 weeks after treatment began. Overall study results and limits: Below-median blood TCR clonality before treatment forecast better survival.

Germline CDR1 reads KGHSH; CDR2 reads LQKENI. V was cut by 3 bases and J by 5 bases, with 13 bases left in between. The CDR3 covers 15 residues. Sample time point: pretreatment peripheral blood. Every PCR received spiked-in synthetic TCR analog templates. TCRdb's table, derived via immunoSEQ multiplex PCR, lists solely in-frame clones and lacks some. The sample lists fewer than 60,000 clones; about 80% were seen once. This sample comprised PBMCs, obtained around atezolizumab (anti-PD-L1) treatment. The clonotype originates from a man aged 50-60 years with urothelial cancer. The V and J genes are TRBV18 and TRBJ1-4, with D possibly TRBD1 on 6 matching bases. CDR3 nucleotide sequence: TGTGCCAGCTCACCGTCCGGGACACAAAATGAAAAACTGTTTTTT. Its translation: CASSPSGTQNEKLFF.